The 31 T cell receptor beta chains listed next were all sequenced from one sample in a study of blood T cell repertoires in COVID-19. Clones were read by immunoSEQ multiplex PCR, and TCRdb kept only the in-frame ones, dropping some. The data show around 380,000 clones, around 87% seen once. The sequenced sample consisted of PBMCs or T cells enriched from blood (not recorded which). The source is a man aged 30 to 45 who had recovered from COVID-19.

This clone was seen a handful of times. The CDR3 bases are TGTGCCAGCAGCTTAGGCGAGAGGGACTATGGCTACACCTTC. Its translation: CASSLGERDYGYTF. This chain joins TRBV5-6 and TRBJ1-2; D remains ambiguous. Deletions cut 2 bases from V and 3 bases from J, with 11 bases between. CDR1 is SGHDT, CDR2 YYEEEE, per germline. This CDR3 region has 14 residues.

This clone was seen once. The chain is built from TRBV27 and TRBJ1-5, with TRBD1 matching 7 bases. Looked up from germline, CDR1 is MNHEY and CDR2 is SMNVEV (reference sequence). This CDR3 spans 16 amino acids. Trimming removed 5 bases from V and 6 bases from J; junction bases left unmatched: 13. The CDR3 DNA follows: TGTGCCAGCAGTCCTCTCGAGGGGGCCGGGAGTCAGCCCCAGCATTTT. As protein: CASSPLEGAGSQPQHF.

J is TRBJ1-2 and V is TRBV30; D perhaps matches TRBD1 (5 bases). From germline, CDR1 is GTSNPN and CDR2 SVGIG (reference sequence). V was clipped by 6 bases and J by 2 bases, with 10 bases between them. This CDR3 region has 12 residues. The CDR3, as DNA: TGTGCCTGCTGGGAGGGGAACTATGGCTACACCTTC. It translates to CACWEGNYGYTF.

V is TRBV7-9 and J is TRBJ2-4, with a possible D match to TRBD1 (6 bases). Trimming took 5 bases from V and 8 from J, leaving 22 bases between them. Germline V CDR1 and CDR2: SEHNR, FQNEAQ (reference sequence). The CDR3 is 16 amino acids. The DNA for the CDR3 is TGTGCCAGCAGCGCATTACCGGGACAAGGGGTTGACATTCAGTACTTC. Amino acid sequence: CASSALPGQGVDIQYF.

The rearrangement uses TRBV11-3 and TRBJ2-1, with 7 bases aligning to TRBD2. V lost 0 bases, J lost 10 bases, and 0 bases stayed unmatched. The germline CDR1 and CDR2 sequences are SGHNT and YENEEA. This CDR3 region has 12 residues. In DNA, the CDR3 is TGTGCCAGCAGCTTAGAGGGAGGGGAGCAGTTCTTC. It is translated as CASSLEGGEQFF.

CDR3 DNA: TGTGCCAGCAGTTACGGTGGGGCTCCCGGGGAGCTGTTTTTT. Amino acid sequence: CASSYGGAPGELFF. The V gene is TRBV6-5, the J gene TRBJ2-2; a possible D gene is TRBD1 (5 bases). The CDR3 spans 14 residues. Germline V gives CDR1 MNHEY, CDR2 SVGAGI. V lost 2 bases to trimming and J lost 6 bases, with 10 bases between them.

The CDR3 sequence is CASTPLGGVENEQFF. The DNA of the CDR3 is TGTGCCAGCACTCCTTTGGGCGGGGTAGAGAATGAGCAGTTCTTC. The J gene is TRBJ2-1, the V gene TRBV2, with D tentatively TRBD2 (6 bases). Trimming took off 7 bases at V and 7 bases at J, with 20 bases between the two ends. CDR1 is SNHLY and CDR2 is FYNNEI in the germline V gene. This CDR3 region has 15 residues.

The genes are TRBV11-2 and TRBJ1-3; unclear D gene. Trimming removed 4 bases at V and 2 bases at J, with 6 bases between. Germline values: CDR1 SGHAT, CDR2 FQNNGV. This CDR3 is 13 amino acids long. DNA of the CDR3: TGTGCCAGCAGCTCTTTAACTGGAAACACCATATATTTT. This sequence encodes CASSSLTGNTIYF.

The J gene is TRBJ1-4, the V gene TRBV11-1, with TRBD1 identical over 7 bases. The CDR3 is made up of 15 amino acids. Trimming removed 5 bases from V and 3 bases from J; junction bases left unmatched: 6. Looked up from germline, CDR1 is SGHAT and CDR2 is FQDESV (reference sequence). DNA of the CDR3: TGTGCCAGCAGCCTTGGACAGGCATCTAATGAAAAACTGTTTTTT. This translates into CASSLGQASNEKLFF.

This clone was counted once. This chain links TRBV7-9 with TRBJ1-1; D is perhaps TRBD1 (6 bases). CDR3 length: 14 residues. CDR1 and CDR2 (germline): SEHNR, FQNEAQ (reference sequence). V lost 4 bases, J lost 4 bases, and 13 bases lay in between. This chain's CDR3 is CASSSGVGSTEAFF. In nucleotides, the CDR3 is TGTGCCAGCAGCTCAGGGGTAGGGAGCACTGAAGCTTTCTTT.

This chain connects TRBV29-1 to TRBJ1-1; D is possibly TRBD1 (6 bases). Germline V CDR1 and CDR2: SQVTM, ANQGSEA. The CDR3 runs to 15 residues. Trimming removed 4 bases at V and 5 bases at J, with 20 bases between. The chain's CDR3 is CSVAGRGHQGTEAFF. The CDR3 DNA follows: TGCAGCGTTGCCGGCAGGGGCCACCAGGGGACTGAAGCTTTCTTT.

The chain uses TRBV10-1 and TRBJ2-7; 14 bases fit TRBD2. V was clipped by 6 bases and J by 5 bases; unmatched bases: 9. CDR1 is WNHNN and CDR2 is SYGVQD in the germline V gene (reference sequence). The CDR3 contains 16 residues. CDR3 amino acids: CASSPGLAGGSHEQYF. CDR3 nucleotides: TGCGCCAGCAGCCCAGGACTAGCGGGGGGATCACACGAGCAGTACTTC.

Comments on this clone: The same CDR3 also results from other DNA sequences found in this sample. This rearrangement joins TRBV6-5 to TRBJ1-5; a weak D match, TRBD1 (5 bases). The length of the CDR3 is 13 residues. Between the trimmed V and J ends, which lost 0 bases and 7 bases, there was a span of 7 bases. Germline V lookup: CDR1 MNHEY, CDR2 SVGAGI. The CDR3 DNA is TGTGCCAGCAGTTACTCTAGGGGCCAGCCCCAGCATTTT. It codes for CASSYSRGQPQHF.

About this clone itself: The same CDR3 arises from other DNA sequences in this sample as well. V usage is TRBV10-3 and J usage is TRBJ1-2; D is perhaps TRBD1 (6 bases). The CDR3 covers 13 residues. Germline V gene data show CDR1 as ENHRY and CDR2 as SYGVKD. Trimming stripped 0 bases from V and 4 bases from J, with 6 bases between. The CDR3 here is CAISESTGYGYTF. The CDR3 bases are TGTGCCATCAGTGAGTCGACAGGCTATGGCTACACCTTC.

The gene calls are TRBV10-1 and TRBJ1-1; maybe TRBD1 (5 bases). CDR3 length: 13 residues. CDR1 is WNHNN and CDR2 is SYGVQD in the germline V gene (reference sequence). The germline V and J ends were trimmed by 0 bases and 8 bases, with 10 bases remaining between them. The CDR3 DNA is TGCGCCAGCAGTGAGTCTTTAGGGGCGGAAGCTTTCTTT. Translation: CASSESLGAEAFF.

A remark on this clone: Its ends do not fully match the called genes, so a read error is possible. CDR3 nucleotide sequence: TGTGCCAGCAGTGGACCGGGACAGACGCCCTCTTCCTGGGCCTTC. It codes for CASSGPGQTPSSWAF. This chain uses TRBV3-1 (or the pseudogene TRBV3-2) with TRBJ1-2, with 7 bases lining up with TRBD1. CDR3 length: 15 residues. CDR1 LGHDT and CDR2 YNNKEL come from the germline V gene (reference sequence).

The genes are TRBV7-9 and TRBJ2-1, with 16 bases that match TRBD2. Germline trimming cut 10 bases from V and 8 bases from J; bases unmatched to any gene: 2. The germline gives CDR1 SEHNR, CDR2 FQNEAQ (reference sequence). The CDR3 is 13 residues long. The CDR3 sequence: CAKGLAGGHEQFF. The DNA of the CDR3 is TGTGCCAAGGGACTAGCGGGGGGGCATGAGCAGTTCTTC.

The CDR3 DNA reads as TGCAGCGTTGAAGTACAGCCAAGCGGTGGCTACACCTTC. It is translated as CSVEVQPSGGYTF. The V and J genes are TRBV29-1 and TRBJ1-2; no reliable D call. This CDR3 comprises 13 residues. The V end lost 1 base, the J end lost 7 bases, and 13 bases lay between the germline ends. Germline CDR1 is SQVTM and CDR2 is ANQGSEA.

The chain recombines TRBV27 with TRBJ1-1; D is possibly TRBD1 (5 bases). Trimming took 6 bases from V and 1 from J, leaving 12 bases between them. The V gene's germline CDR1 is MNHEY and CDR2 SMNVEV (reference sequence). This CDR3 spans 14 amino acids. This CDR3 reads CASRSGQPNTEAFF. The CDR3 DNA is TGTGCCAGCAGATCCGGACAACCGAACACTGAAGCTTTCTTT.

CDR3 loop: CASSLGRGQPQHF. CDR3 nucleotides: TGCGCCAGCAGCTTGGGGAGAGGCCAGCCCCAGCATTTT. The rearrangement joins TRBV5-1 to TRBJ1-5; D remains ambiguous. Germline CDR1 reads SGHRS; CDR2 reads YFSETQ. There are 13 residues in the CDR3. V was cut by 0 bases and J by 7 bases, with 8 bases left in between.

The chain employs TRBV29-1 and TRBJ1-4; TRBD1 aligns across 7 bases. Trimming took 6 bases from V and 1 from J; bases not matched to a gene: 2. The CDR3 has 13 residues. Germline CDR1 SQVTM, CDR2 ANQGSEA. The CDR3 bases are TGCAGCGTGACAGGGCAAACTAATGAAAAACTGTTTTTT. The encoded protein is CSVTGQTNEKLFF.

The chain employs TRBV11-3 and TRBJ2-5; the D gene is possibly TRBD1 (6 bases). V lost 5 bases to trimming and J lost 5 bases, with 18 bases between them. The CDR3 consists of 15 residues. Germline V gene lookup returns CDR1 SGHNT and CDR2 YENEEA. The CDR3 bases are TGTGCCAGCAGCAACAGGGAGAGTAACGTGGAGACCCAGTACTTC. Its protein is CASSNRESNVETQYF.

The V call is TRBV29-1, the J call TRBJ2-3, with D possibly TRBD2 on 6 matching bases. The CDR3 contains 13 residues. Germline V lookup: CDR1 SQVTM, CDR2 ANQGSEA. V lost 7 bases and J lost 6, with 17 bases in between. The CDR3 sequence: CSGLASSGDTQYF. DNA of the CDR3: TGCAGCGGGCTAGCGTCTTCGGGGGATACGCAGTATTTT.

This clone was recorded only once. The rearrangement links TRBV7-9 to TRBJ1-4, with D possibly matching TRBD1 (5 bases). CDR1 and CDR2 (germline): SEHNR, FQNEAQ (reference sequence). The CDR3 sequence is 17 residues long. The V gene lost 5 bases and the J gene lost 6 bases, with 22 bases spanning the gap. The CDR3 DNA sequence: TGTGCCAGCAGCCCGCTTTTGGGCGGGGGAACAGATGAAAAACTGTTTTTT. Protein sequence: CASSPLLGGGTDEKLFF.

V gene TRBV6-5 combines with J gene TRBJ2-7; 11 nucleotides line up with TRBD2. Trimming at V came to 6 bases and at J to 4 bases, leaving 8 bases not matched to a gene. In germline, CDR1 is MNHEY, CDR2 SVGAGI. The CDR3 runs to 15 residues. As DNA, the CDR3 is TGTGCCAGCAGAATTAGCGGGGGGGCCCCTTACGAGCAGTACTTC. This sequence encodes CASRISGGAPYEQYF.

V gene TRBV11-2 combines with J gene TRBJ2-1; TRBD1 agrees at 7 bases. Looked up from germline, CDR1 is SGHAT and CDR2 is FQNNGV. This CDR3 has 16 amino acids. Losses at the gene ends were 4 bases for V and 6 bases for J; bases not matched to a gene: 12. CDR3 region: CASSYGGRGQGNEQFF. The CDR3 region has the DNA TGTGCCAGCAGCTACGGAGGAAGGGGGCAGGGCAATGAGCAGTTCTTC.

The chain uses TRBV6-5 and TRBJ1-6, with D possibly TRBD1 on 5 matching bases. Germline CDR1 reads MNHEY; CDR2 reads SVGAGI. This CDR3 is built from 14 residues. V was trimmed by 2 bases and J by 9 bases, leaving 11 bases between them. The DNA for the CDR3 is TGTGCCAGCAGTTACGCAGGGAACGGTTCACCCCTCCACTTT. It is translated as CASSYAGNGSPLHF.

Comments on this clone: A junction boundary mismatches the germline segment, possibly from a read error. This sequence joins TRBV6-4 and TRBJ1-3; no definite D call. The CDR3 runs 20 residues. Germline V gene lookup returns CDR1 MRHNA and CDR2 SNTAGT. The chain's CDR3 is CASTHKKLRGAASTGNTIFF. The CDR3 DNA sequence: TGTGCCAGCACTCACAAAAAACTCCGGGGAGCCGCATCCACTGGAAACACCATATTTTTT.

This sequence joins TRBV9 and TRBJ1-5; D gene uncertain. Trimming removed 4 bases from V and 0 bases from J, with 5 bases in between. CDR1 SGDLS and CDR2 YYNGEE come from the germline V gene. CDR3 size: 13 residues. CDR3: CASSQDSNQPQHF. The CDR3 DNA sequence: TGTGCCAGCAGCCAGGATAGCAATCAGCCCCAGCATTTT.

The chain uses TRBV19 and TRBJ1-1; 7 nucleotides align to TRBD1. J was trimmed by 4 bases and V by 7 bases; bases with no gene match: 3. The CDR3 consists of 12 residues. Germline V lookup: CDR1 LNHDA, CDR2 SQIVND (reference sequence). The CDR3 sequence is CASTGGLTEAFF. The CDR3 DNA reads TGTGCCAGTACAGGGGGTCTCACTGAAGCTTTCTTT.

This chain uses TRBV29-1 with TRBJ2-1, with 8 bases that match TRBD1. Germline V lookup: CDR1 SQVTM, CDR2 ANQGSEA. This CDR3 has 11 residues. The V and J ends lost 7 bases and 8 bases, in that order; junction bases with no gene match: 4. The CDR3, as DNA: TGCAGCGGGACAGGGTTTCATGAGCAGTTCTTC. It is translated as CSGTGFHEQFF.